The T cell receptor beta chain under discussion was sequenced for a study of T-cell memory formation after mild COVID-19. TCRdb reprocessed the 5' RACE reads with MiXCR, giving one entry per CDR3 protein. This table holds some 290,000 distinct CDR3 sequences, around 16% found once. Findings and limits, study-wide: Memory sampled before infection contained some responding clones, suggesting cross-reactive memory joined. The study found contracting CD4+ clones mainly in CM and EM and contracting CD8+ clones in EMRA. Clones that got smaller from day 15 to 85 had even CD4/CD8, while clones growing later tipped toward CD4+. A second wave of clones peaked on day 37, and their SARS-CoV-2 specificity went unconfirmed.

Trimming left V 3 bases short and J 3 bases short, with 10 bases between. Germline V gene lookup returns CDR1 DFQATT and CDR2 SNEGSKA (reference sequence). The CDR3 has 13 residues. A few counts support this clonotype. Its antigen is undetermined. The sequence came from a man aged 18 to 29 who had mild COVID-19 (a few samples of this study predate the infection). Cell type and time point are not known. The V and J genes are TRBV20-1 and TRBJ2-3; possible D gene TRBD2, 5 bases. The sequenced sample consisted of PBMCs or a T cell subset sorted from them (not recorded which). For the CDR3, the DNA is TGCAGTGCTAGTCGAGCGGCTACAGATACGCAGTATTTT. Its translation: CSASRAATDTQYF.